This T cell receptor (beta chain) came from a study of shared T cell receptors in the human thymus. This clone came up once. One end of the junction fails to match germline, which may point to a read error. Clones were read by immunoSEQ multiplex PCR, and TCRdb kept only the in-frame ones, dropping some. The table includes approximately 730,000 clones, 75% to 90% detected once. CDR1 and CDR2 (germline): SGHDT, YYEEEE. The CDR3 runs to 15 residues. This sample also appeared in a second study, on human thymus T cells.

Specimen: thymocytes. This TCR derives from a girl in the first two years of life with a congenital heart defect. V is TRBV5-6 and J is TRBJ1-2; TRBD1 agrees at 10 bases. In DNA form, the CDR3 reads TGTGCCAGCAGCTCAATGGATCTTCTTCGACAGGGGGCCGCCTTC. It encodes CASSSMDLLRQGAAF.